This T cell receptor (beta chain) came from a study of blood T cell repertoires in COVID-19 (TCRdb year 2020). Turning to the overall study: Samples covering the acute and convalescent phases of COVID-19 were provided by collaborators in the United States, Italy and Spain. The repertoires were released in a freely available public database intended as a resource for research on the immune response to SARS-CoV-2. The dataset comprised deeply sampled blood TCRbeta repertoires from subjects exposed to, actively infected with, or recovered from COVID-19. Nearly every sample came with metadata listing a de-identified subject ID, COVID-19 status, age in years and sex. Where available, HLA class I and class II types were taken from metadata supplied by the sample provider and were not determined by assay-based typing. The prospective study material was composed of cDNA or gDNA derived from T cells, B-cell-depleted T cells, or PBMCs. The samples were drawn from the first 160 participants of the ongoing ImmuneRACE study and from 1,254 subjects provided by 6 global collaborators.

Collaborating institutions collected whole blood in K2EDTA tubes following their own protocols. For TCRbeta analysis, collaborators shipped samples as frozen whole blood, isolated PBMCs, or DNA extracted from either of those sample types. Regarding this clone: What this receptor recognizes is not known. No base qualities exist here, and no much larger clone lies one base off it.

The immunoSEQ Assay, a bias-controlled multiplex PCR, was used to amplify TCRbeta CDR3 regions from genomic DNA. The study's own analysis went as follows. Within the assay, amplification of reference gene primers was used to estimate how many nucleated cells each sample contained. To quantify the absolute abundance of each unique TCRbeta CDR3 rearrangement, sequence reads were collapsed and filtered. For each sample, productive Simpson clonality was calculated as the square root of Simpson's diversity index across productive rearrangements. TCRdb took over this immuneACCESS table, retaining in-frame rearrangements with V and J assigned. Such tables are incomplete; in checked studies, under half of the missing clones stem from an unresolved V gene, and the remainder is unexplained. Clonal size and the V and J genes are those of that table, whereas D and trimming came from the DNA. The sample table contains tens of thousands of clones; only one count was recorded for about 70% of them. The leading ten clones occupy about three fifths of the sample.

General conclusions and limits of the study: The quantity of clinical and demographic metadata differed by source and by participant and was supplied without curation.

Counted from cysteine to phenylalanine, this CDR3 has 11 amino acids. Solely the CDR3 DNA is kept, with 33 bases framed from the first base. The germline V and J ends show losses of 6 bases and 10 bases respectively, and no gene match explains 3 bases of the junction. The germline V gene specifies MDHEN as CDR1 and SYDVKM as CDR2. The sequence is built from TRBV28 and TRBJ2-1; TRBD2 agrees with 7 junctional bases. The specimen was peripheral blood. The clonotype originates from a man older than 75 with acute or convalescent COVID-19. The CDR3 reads CASRGDYEQFF. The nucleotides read TGTGCCAGCAGGGGGGACTACGAGCAGTTCTTC.